The 31 T cell receptor beta chains below were found in one sample sequenced in a study of glioma-infiltrating T cells after dendritic cell vaccination. Method: immunoSEQ multiplex PCR; TCRdb's copy keeps in-frame clones and lacks some. This sample has 91,000 or so clones, with around 80% found just once. Documented time point: after dendritic cell vaccination, including at tumor progression/relapse. This material consisted of blood, taken after dendritic cell vaccination. The receptors were gathered from a human donor with glioblastoma.

V and J are TRBV28 and TRBJ1-4; 10 nucleotides align to TRBD1. The trim removed 5 bases at V and 8 bases at J, leaving 8 bases unmatched. This CDR3 has 15 amino acids. CDR1 is MDHEN and CDR2 is SYDVKM in the germline V gene. As DNA, the CDR3 is TGTGCCAGCAGTAGACCCGGGACAGGGGAAGAAAAACTGTTTTTT. Amino acids: CASSRPGTGEEKLFF.

The chain employs TRBV19 and TRBJ2-3; 11 bases agree with TRBD2. This CDR3 spans 17 amino acids. The germline V gene has CDR1 LNHDA and CDR2 SQIVND (reference sequence). Trimming removed 5 bases from V and 2 bases from J; junction bases left unmatched: 9. The CDR3 region has the DNA TGTGCCAGTAGTCAGGGGCTAGCGGGAGGTACCACAGATACGCAGTATTTT. Amino acids: CASSQGLAGGTTDTQYF.

In its sample, this clone was seen many times. V gene TRBV5-8 combines with J gene TRBJ1-1, with no clear D. The CDR3 covers 14 residues. Trimming shortened V by 2 bases and J by 1 base, and 9 bases separated the two germline ends. Germline CDR1 and CDR2: SGHTS and YDEGEE. The CDR3 here is CASSFVPKNTEAFF. The CDR3 coding sequence is TGTGCCAGCAGCTTTGTCCCAAAGAACACTGAAGCTTTCTTT.

The CDR3 nucleotides are TGCGCCAGCAGCCAAGTTCCCAGGGACAATCAGCCCCAGCATTTT. It codes for CASSQVPRDNQPQHF. This rearrangement joins TRBV4-1 to TRBJ1-5; possibly TRBD1 for D (5 bases). The CDR3 sequence is 15 residues long. Germline CDR1 is MGHRA and CDR2 is YSYEKL. V lost 1 base to trimming and J lost 3 bases, with 10 bases between them.

This clone was detected a few times. The chain uses TRBV5-1 and TRBJ2-2; 8 bases are shared with TRBD1. Losses at the gene ends were 7 bases for V and 6 bases for J; bases not matched to a gene: 8. CDR3 length: 14 residues. CDR1 is SGHRS, CDR2 YFSETQ, per germline. CDR3 residues: CASSAGGMAGELFF. The CDR3 coding sequence is TGCGCCAGCTCGGCAGGGGGCATGGCCGGGGAGCTGTTTTTT.

This chain links TRBV19 with TRBJ1-1, with 7 bases lining up with TRBD1. From germline, CDR1 is LNHDA and CDR2 SQIVND (reference sequence). The CDR3 loop spans 15 amino acids. The V segment lost 3 bases and the J segment 3 bases; nucleotides outside the gene matches: 7. CDR3 residues: CASSMRGRGDTEAFF. CDR3 nucleotide sequence: TGTGCCAGTAGTATGAGAGGCAGGGGGGACACTGAAGCTTTCTTT. Full variable domain (missing parts from reference TRBV19 and TRBJ1-1): DGGITQSPKYLFRKEGQNVTLSCEQNLNHDAMYWYRQDPGQGLRLIYYSQIVNDFQKGDIAEGYSVSREKKESFPLTVTSAQKNPTAFYLCASSMRGRGDTEAFFGQGTRLTVV.

Note on this clone: Other DNA sequences in the same sample also yield this CDR3. The V call is TRBV10-3, the J call TRBJ2-5; possible D gene TRBD1, 5 bases. The CDR3 contains 13 residues. Trimming pared 4 bases from V and 1 base from J, leaving 7 bases between. Germline CDR1 ENHRY, CDR2 SYGVKD. CDR3 coding DNA: TGTGCCATCAGTGTAGGGGCCCAAGAGACCCAGTACTTC. It translates to CAISVGAQETQYF.

This clone was counted a single time. The rearrangement joins TRBV5-1 to TRBJ2-2, with TRBD2 matching over 10 bases. This CDR3 is built from 17 residues. V trimming: 0 bases; J trimming: 1 base; junction bases outside the gene matches: 3. Germline V CDR1 and CDR2: SGHRS, YFSETQ. The CDR3 nucleotides read TGCGCCAGCAGCTTGGGGGCTAGCGGGGGGAACACCGGGGAGCTGTTTTTT. Translating gives CASSLGASGGNTGELFF.

In DNA form, the CDR3 reads TGTGCCATCAGTGTTTCTGGCCGCCCCTTCTACGAGCAGTACTTC. This gives the protein CAISVSGRPFYEQYF. V is TRBV10-3 and J is TRBJ2-7; the D is unclear. V dropped 4 bases and J dropped 3 bases, with 16 bases sitting between them. This CDR3 is 15 amino acids long. Per germline, CDR1 ENHRY and CDR2 SYGVKD.

The chain carries TRBV21-1 and TRBJ2-7; TRBD2, the D gene given by the table, was not confirmed from the DNA. TRBV21-1 is a documented pseudogene. There are 17 residues in the CDR3. The CDR3: CASSRIRASGGYDEQYF. The CDR3 DNA follows: TGTGCCAGCAGTCGAATTCGGGCTAGCGGGGGTTACGACGAGCAGTACTTC.

This clone was detected once. This chain uses TRBV6-5 with TRBJ1-3; D not resolved. Germline V CDR1 and CDR2: MNHEY, SVGAGI. V was clipped by 0 bases and J by 2 bases, with 11 bases between them. The CDR3 is 16 residues long. In DNA, the CDR3 is TGTGCCAGCAGTTACTCGAGGCGGGTTCCTGGAAACACCATATATTTT. Its translation: CASSYSRRVPGNTIYF.

The chain carries TRBV7-2 and TRBJ2-1, with D maybe TRBD2 (6 bases). The V gene's germline CDR1 is SGHTA and CDR2 FQGNSA. Between the trimmed V and J ends, which lost 5 bases and 9 bases, there was a span of 14 bases. This CDR3 is 13 amino acids long. CDR3 region: CASSEGLAGEQFF. CDR3 nucleotides: TGTGCCAGCAGCGAGGGACTCGCAGGTGAGCAGTTCTTC.

The chain has TRBV19 and TRBJ1-5, with no clear D. CDR1 and CDR2 from the germline V gene are LNHDA and SQIVND (reference sequence). CDR3 size: 14 residues. V was pared by 3 bases and J by 8 bases, with 14 bases between. The CDR3 coding sequence is TGTGCCAGTAGTATTCGAGGCAGTATCAAGCCCCAGCATTTT. Its protein product is CASSIRGSIKPQHF.

The rearrangement joins TRBV6-5 to TRBJ2-1, with D possibly TRBD2 on 6 matching bases. V lost 5 bases to trimming and J lost 0 bases, with 8 bases between them. There are 14 residues in the CDR3. Looked up from germline, CDR1 is MNHEY and CDR2 is SVGAGI. The CDR3 region is CASSLAHSYNEQFF. The CDR3 DNA is TGTGCCAGCAGTCTAGCGCACTCCTACAATGAGCAGTTCTTC.

In DNA, the CDR3 is TGCAGTGTCCTGGCCCCCTCTGGAAACACCATATATTTT. Translated: CSVLAPSGNTIYF. The gene calls are TRBV29-1 and TRBJ1-3, with unresolved D. The germline V gene encodes CDR1 SQVTM and CDR2 ANQGSEA. This CDR3 has 13 amino acids.

The rearrangement joins TRBV28 to TRBJ2-2, with TRBD2 matching 7 bases. The V segment lost 5 bases and the J segment 5 bases; nucleotides outside the gene matches: 11. From germline, CDR1 is MDHEN and CDR2 SYDVKM. This CDR3 spans 16 amino acids. The CDR3 DNA reads TGTGCCAGCAGTCCGCGGGACTACCGGGGAACCGGGGAGCTGTTTTTT. Protein: CASSPRDYRGTGELFF.

The V gene is TRBV2, the J gene TRBJ2-2; D uncertain. The CDR3 has 15 residues. V lost 11 bases and J 1 base, leaving 17 bases between the germline ends. CDR1 and CDR2 (germline): SNHLY, FYNNEI. The CDR3 nucleotides are TGTGCCTCCTCCCGAGGCAGTGGGAACACCGGGGAGCTGTTTTTT. It encodes CASSRGSGNTGELFF.

Turning to this clone: This is likely a read error, given that the CDR3 carries no conserved phenylalanine or tryptophan at its end. The DNA is left out, because the CDR3 cannot be placed on it with certainty; the CDR3 is given as TCRdb lists it. The V gene is TRBV13, the J gene TRBJ2-4; no check of the table's D call, TRBD2, against the DNA was made. Ends included, the CDR3 has 13 residues. Germline V CDR1 and CDR2: PRHDT, FYEKMQ (reference sequence). The CDR3 spells CASSLGLAGPFVL.

This chain joins TRBV2 and TRBJ1-1, with D tentatively TRBD1 (6 bases). The ends were cut back, 6 bases at V and 5 bases at J, with 10 bases in the middle. The CDR3 extends over 12 amino acids. Looked up from germline, CDR1 is SNHLY and CDR2 is FYNNEI. In DNA form, the CDR3 reads TGTGCCAGCAGGGACGACAGGACTGAAGCTTTCTTT. Protein: CASRDDRTEAFF.

The genes are TRBV6-1 and TRBJ1-2, with a tentative D call TRBD1 (5 bases). The V and J ends lost 1 base and 4 bases respectively, with 19 bases between them. The CDR3 is 17 amino acids. Germline V gene data show CDR1 as MNHNS and CDR2 as SASEGT. In nucleotides, the CDR3 is TGTGCCAGCAGTGAAGGGATGGTCGGGGGTCGGGGCTATGGCTACACCTTC. Translating gives CASSEGMVGGRGYGYTF.

The rearrangement uses TRBV30 and TRBJ1-2; TRBD1 might be the D (5 bases). Germline V lookup: CDR1 GTSNPN, CDR2 SVGIG (reference sequence). This CDR3 contains 12 residues. V lost 4 bases and J 7 bases, leaving 13 bases between the germline ends. The CDR3 bases are TGTGCCTGGACCCGGACATTAAGTGGCTACACCTTC. It encodes CAWTRTLSGYTF.

The chain is built from TRBV6-5 and TRBJ2-5; D possibly corresponds to TRBD2 (5 bases). The CDR3 has 15 residues. Per the germline V gene, CDR1 is MNHEY and CDR2 is SVGAGI. The V gene lost 2 bases and the J gene lost 5 bases, with 15 bases spanning the gap. CDR3 coding DNA: TGTGCCAGCAGTTACGGGTGGGGAGCGGAGGAGACCCAGTACTTC. As protein: CASSYGWGAEETQYF.

V usage is TRBV11-2 and J usage is TRBJ2-7, with 10 bases aligning to TRBD2. The germline gives CDR1 SGHAT, CDR2 FQNNGV. This CDR3 spans 14 amino acids. V shed 5 bases and J 3 bases; nucleotides not matched to a gene: 4. CDR3 in amino acids: CASSQVAGGYEQYF. The CDR3 bases are TGTGCCAGCAGCCAAGTAGCGGGAGGCTACGAGCAGTACTTC.

This chain connects TRBV5-5 to TRBJ2-7; no clear D gene. The germline V and J ends were trimmed by 4 bases and 6 bases, with 8 bases remaining between them. The CDR3 totals 11 residues. From germline, CDR1 is SGHKS and CDR2 YYEKEE (reference sequence). CDR3 residues: CASSPRVEQYF. The CDR3 bases are TGTGCCAGCAGCCCAAGAGTCGAGCAGTACTTC.

The chain is built from TRBV9 and TRBJ2-2; tentatively, D is TRBD2 (5 bases). The CDR3 totals 14 residues. The V and J ends lost 0 bases and 3 bases respectively, with 6 bases between them. The germline CDR1 and CDR2 sequences are SGDLS and YYNGEE. CDR3 nucleotides: TGTGCCAGCAGCGTAGGGCGGGACACCGGGGAGCTGTTTTTT. Translated: CASSVGRDTGELFF. Looking up the rest from reference TRBV9 and TRBJ2-2 gives the full variable domain: DSGVTQTPKHLITATGQRVTLRCSPRSGDLSVYWYQQSLDQGLQFLIQYYNGEERAKGNILERFSAQQFPDLHSELNLSSLELGDSALYFCASSVGRDTGELFFGEGSRLTVL.

With regard to this clone: Other nucleotide sequences in the sample specify the same CDR3. CDR3 region: CASSLTSMNTEAFF. For the CDR3, the DNA is TGTGCCAGCAGCTTAACATCCATGAACACTGAAGCTTTCTTT. This rearrangement joins TRBV7-3 to TRBJ1-1; D gene unclear. Germline V gene lookup returns CDR1 SGHTA and CDR2 FQGTGA. The CDR3 runs to 14 residues. V was cut by 0 bases and J by 0 bases, with 5 bases left in between. Combining the CDR3 with reference TRBV7-3 and TRBJ1-1 gives the whole variable domain GAGVSQTPSNKVTEKGKYVELRCDPISGHTALYWYRQSLGQGPEFLIYFQGTGAADDSGLPNDRFFAVRPEGSVSTLKIQRTERGDSAVYLCASSLTSMNTEAFFGQGTRLTVV.

This clone was recorded only once. This chain joins TRBV7-3 and TRBJ2-3; D uncertain. The CDR3 is 13 residues long. Per the germline V gene, CDR1 is SGHTA and CDR2 is FQGTGA. V shed 2 bases and J shed 6 bases, with 9 bases lying between them. CDR3 residues: CASSLVGSDTQYF. Here the CDR3 DNA reads TGTGCCAGCAGCTTAGTCGGTTCTGATACGCAGTATTTT.

This clone appeared once. The chain joins TRBV23-1 to TRBJ1-1; the D gene is possibly TRBD1 (6 bases). TRBV23-1 belongs to the ORF category, with a function that is uncertain. V lost 3 bases, J lost 11 bases, and 16 bases lay in between. The CDR3 sequence is 13 residues long. CDR3 protein: CASSHQGRGWAFF. CDR3 nucleotides: TGCGCCAGCAGTCATCAGGGGAGGGGCTGGGCTTTCTTT.

This clone has only one observation. The V and J genes are TRBV28 and TRBJ2-7, with 10 bases aligning to TRBD1. Trimming removed 5 bases from V and 4 bases from J; junction bases left unmatched: 5. The germline gives CDR1 MDHEN, CDR2 SYDVKM. This CDR3 is built from 14 residues. Here the CDR3 DNA reads TGTGCCAGCAGTCCCGACAGGGGGCTGTACGAGCAGTACTTC. This translates into CASSPDRGLYEQYF.

The rearrangement uses TRBV5-6 and TRBJ1-2; D gene ambiguous. Looked up from germline, CDR1 is SGHDT and CDR2 is YYEEEE. V gave up 0 bases and J gave up 3 bases, with 3 bases separating them. The CDR3 covers 12 residues. The CDR3 nucleotides are TGTGCCAGCAGCTTGGCGGACTATGGCTACACCTTC. Its translation: CASSLADYGYTF.

This clone was found a few times. The rearrangement joins TRBV19 to TRBJ1-3; the D gene is possibly TRBD1 (5 bases). CDR1 is LNHDA, CDR2 SQIVND, per germline (reference sequence). V lost 3 bases and J 4 bases, leaving 13 bases between the germline ends. CDR3 size: 15 residues. DNA of the CDR3: TGTGCCAGTAGTATGGGGACTGGTTCCGGAAACACCATATATTTT. This sequence encodes CASSMGTGSGNTIYF. The variable domain in full, with the rest retrieved from reference TRBV19 and TRBJ1-3, is DGGITQSPKYLFRKEGQNVTLSCEQNLNHDAMYWYRQDPGQGLRLIYYSQIVNDFQKGDIAEGYSVSREKKESFPLTVTSAQKNPTAFYLCASSMGTGSGNTIYFGEGSWLTVV.